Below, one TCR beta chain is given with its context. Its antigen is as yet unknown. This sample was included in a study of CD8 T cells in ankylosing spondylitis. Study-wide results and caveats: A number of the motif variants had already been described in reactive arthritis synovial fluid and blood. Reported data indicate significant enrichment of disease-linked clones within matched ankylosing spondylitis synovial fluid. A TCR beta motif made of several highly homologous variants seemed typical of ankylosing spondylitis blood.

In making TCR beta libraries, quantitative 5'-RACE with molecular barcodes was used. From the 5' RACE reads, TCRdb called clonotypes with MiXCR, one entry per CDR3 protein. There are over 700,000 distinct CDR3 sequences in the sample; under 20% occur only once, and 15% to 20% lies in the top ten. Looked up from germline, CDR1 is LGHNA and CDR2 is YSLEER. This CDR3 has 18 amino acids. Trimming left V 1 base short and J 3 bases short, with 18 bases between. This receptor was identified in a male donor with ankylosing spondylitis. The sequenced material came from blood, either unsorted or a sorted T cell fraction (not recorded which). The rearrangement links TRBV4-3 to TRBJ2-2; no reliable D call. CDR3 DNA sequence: TGCGCCAGCAGCCAAGGAATGCAGATTGCGGCCCACACCGGGGAGCTGTTTTTT. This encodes CASSQGMQIAAHTGELFF.